These 4 T cell receptor beta chains were all obtained from the same sample, sequenced in a study of PD-L1 blockade in urothelial cancer. Assay: immunoSEQ multiplex PCR; the TCRdb copy retains only in-frame clones and omits some. The repertoire has over 15,000 clones, about four fifths of them found once; the top ten carry 1.5% to 2%. Time point noted: peripheral blood 6 weeks after treatment start. Sequenced material: PBMCs, taken around atezolizumab (anti-PD-L1) treatment. These receptors all come from a man between 45 and 60 years old with urothelial cancer.

The chain recombines TRBV5-1 with TRBJ1-2; D may be TRBD1 (6 bases). V was trimmed by 0 bases and J by 4 bases, leaving 16 bases between them. Germline CDR1 SGHRS, CDR2 YFSETQ. The CDR3 runs 16 residues. CDR3 nucleotides: TGCGCCAGCAGCTTGGCCTGGGGGGGCAGGGCCTATGGCTACACCTTC. It encodes CASSLAWGGRAYGYTF.

This clone was found a few times. DNA of the CDR3: TGTGCCAGCAAAATACCGGGTGCTAGCAATCAGCCCCAGCATTTT. Translated: CASKIPGASNQPQHF. The gene calls are TRBV28 and TRBJ1-5; D is ambiguous. The germline V gene encodes CDR1 MDHEN and CDR2 SYDVKM. This CDR3 is built from 15 residues. V lost 7 bases and J 0 bases, leaving 13 bases between the germline ends. Complete variable domain (other parts from reference TRBV28 and TRBJ1-5): DVKVTQSSRYLVKRTGEKVFLECVQDMDHENMFWYRQDPGLGLRLIYFSYDVKMKEKGDIPEGYSVSREKKERFSLILESASTNQTSMYLCASKIPGASNQPQHFGDGTRLSIL.

V and J are TRBV2 and TRBJ2-2; 10 positions agree with TRBD2. V lost 5 bases, J lost 9 bases, and 3 bases stayed unmatched. The CDR3 runs to 13 residues. Germline CDR1 and CDR2: SNHLY and FYNNEI. The CDR3 sequence: CASSRTSGWELFF. The CDR3 bases are TGTGCCAGCAGTCGGACTAGCGGCTGGGAGCTGTTTTTT. The variable domain in full, with the rest retrieved from reference TRBV2 and TRBJ2-2, is EPEVTQTPSHQVTQMGQEVILRCVPISNHLYFYWYRQILGQKVEFLVSFYNNEISEKSEIFDDQFSVERPDGSNFTLKIRSTKLEDSAMYFCASSRTSGWELFFGEGSRLTVL.

The V gene is TRBV29-1, the J gene TRBJ2-3, with D possibly TRBD2 on 6 matching bases. Trimming left V 4 bases short and J 0 bases short, with 11 bases between. Per the germline V gene, CDR1 is SQVTM and CDR2 is ANQGSEA. CDR3 length equals 14 residues. CDR3 nucleotides: TGCAGCGTTGCCCCAAGCGGGAGCACAGATACGCAGTATTTT. Protein: CSVAPSGSTDTQYF.